A single sample gave rise to the 10 T cell receptor beta chains below, sequenced in a study of chemoradiotherapy in HPV16-positive cancers. This table comes from immunoSEQ multiplex PCR, and its TCRdb copy is limited to in-frame clones, with some not included. The repertoire has approximately 34,000 clones, nearly 90% of them found once; the top ten carry about 3.1%. Here the sequenced sample was blood, taken from a patient who underwent chemoradiotherapy. These receptors were collected from a human donor with HPV-associated anogenital cancer.

The chain links TRBV6-5 to TRBJ2-6; 8 nucleotides agree with TRBD1. The CDR3 extends over 16 amino acids. In germline, CDR1 is MNHEY, CDR2 SVGAGI. V shed 2 bases, J shed 4 bases, and the junction held 4 bases outside the gene matches. CDR3 nucleotides: TGTGCCAGCAGTTACCAGGGGGCTTCGGGGGCCAACGTCCTGACTTTC. Translated, it gives CASSYQGASGANVLTF.

This sequence joins TRBV9 and TRBJ1-6, with 7 nucleotides matching TRBD1. Unmatched junction bases numbered 5, after V lost 1 base and J lost 10 bases. The CDR3 has 14 residues. Germline V lookup: CDR1 SGDLS, CDR2 YYNGEE. The chain's CDR3 is CASSVTGTDSPLHF. The CDR3 nucleotides read TGTGCCAGCAGCGTAACCGGGACAGACTCACCCCTCCACTTT. Supplemented by reference TRBV9 and TRBJ1-6, the full variable domain reads DSGVTQTPKHLITATGQRVTLRCSPRSGDLSVYWYQQSLDQGLQFLIQYYNGEERAKGNILERFSAQQFPDLHSELNLSSLELGDSALYFCASSVTGTDSPLHFGNGTRLTVT.

This clone was seen a single time. At one end, the junction sequence differs from germline, possibly due to a read error. The V gene is TRBV7-2, the J gene TRBJ2-7; 8 bases map to TRBD1. The CDR3 extends over 13 amino acids. Germline V gives CDR1 SGHTA, CDR2 FQGNSA. Here the CDR3 reads CASSLSPTGEQIF. The CDR3 region has the DNA TGTGCCAGCAGCTTATCCCCGACAGGGGAGCAAATCTTC.

The chain recombines TRBV4-3 with TRBJ1-2, with a possible D match to TRBD1 (6 bases). The CDR3 sequence is 16 residues long. Per germline, CDR1 LGHNA and CDR2 YSLEER. Trimming removed 2 bases at V and 2 bases at J, with 15 bases between. This CDR3 is CASSQWGGNANYGYTF. The DNA of the CDR3 is TGCGCCAGCAGCCAATGGGGGGGCAACGCCAACTATGGCTACACCTTC.

This rearrangement joins TRBV5-5 to TRBJ1-4; maybe TRBD1 (5 bases). Germline V gene sequence: CDR1 SGHKS, CDR2 YYEKEE (reference sequence). The CDR3 spans 15 residues. The V gene lost 4 bases and the J gene lost 5 bases, with 15 bases spanning the gap. Here the CDR3 DNA reads TGTGCCAGCAGCCCCCAATGGGGGGGGAATGAAAAACTGTTTTTT. This sequence encodes CASSPQWGGNEKLFF.

The rearrangement links TRBV19 to TRBJ2-7; 7 bases are a match to TRBD1. Losses at the gene ends were 5 bases for V and 3 bases for J; bases not matched to a gene: 7. Germline V gene data show CDR1 as LNHDA and CDR2 as SQIVND (reference sequence). CDR3 length equals 14 residues. This CDR3 is CASSPGQAYYEQYF. The CDR3 DNA sequence: TGTGCCAGTAGTCCCGGACAGGCCTACTACGAGCAGTACTTC.

The V gene is TRBV6-4, the J gene TRBJ2-7; D gene ambiguous. This CDR3 region has 13 residues. The V gene lost 3 bases and the J gene lost 9 bases, with 15 bases spanning the gap. The germline gives CDR1 MRHNA, CDR2 SNTAGT. CDR3 sequence reads: CASSEGQATTQYF. The DNA for the CDR3 is TGTGCCAGCAGTGAAGGGCAAGCTACGACGCAGTACTTC.

V and J are TRBV5-3 and TRBJ2-4; the D is unclear. TRBV5-3 is an open reading frame whose function is uncertain. This CDR3 comprises 13 residues. Trimming pared 8 bases from V and 6 bases from J, leaving 15 bases between. DNA for the CDR3: TGTGCCAGGTCCGCCCCACTGGTAAACATTCAGTACTTC. Translation: CARSAPLVNIQYF.

The chain has TRBV7-2 and TRBJ2-3; D ambiguous. The CDR3 runs 14 residues. The germline V gene has CDR1 SGHTA and CDR2 FQGNSA. With 0 bases removed from V and 4 bases from J, the gap between germline ends came to 8 bases. The CDR3 DNA follows: TGTGCCAGCAGCTTAGCCCACGGGTCAGATACGCAGTATTTT. It is translated as CASSLAHGSDTQYF.

This chain uses TRBV19 with TRBJ1-5, with 8 bases aligning to TRBD1. This CDR3 is built from 14 residues. Trimming at V came to 5 bases and at J to 6 bases, leaving 6 bases not matched to a gene. The germline gives CDR1 LNHDA, CDR2 SQIVND (reference sequence). CDR3 in amino acids: CASSHTGGSQPQHF. Here the CDR3 DNA reads TGTGCCAGTAGTCATACAGGGGGAAGTCAGCCCCAGCATTTT.